Here is one TCR beta chain with its context. This sample stems from a study of blood T cell repertoires in COVID-19. Cohorts were based on clinical histories the participants reported. In Cohort 3, a recovered donor had either two negative PCRs, clearance, or symptom resolution. V lost 4 bases and J lost 3, with 12 bases in between. The germline V gene encodes CDR1 SGHTA and CDR2 FQGNSA. The CDR3 totals 14 residues. Original analysis: How many nucleated cells were present was estimated from reference gene primer amplification. The assay was immunoSEQ multiplex PCR, and TCRdb's table has in-frame clones only and misses some. V and J calls and clone size are as listed in that table; D and trimming were resolved from the DNA. This table holds 300,000 to 400,000 clones, roughly 89% found once.

The chain combines TRBV7-2 with TRBJ2-5, with D perhaps matching TRBD1 (6 bases). The sample consisted of PBMCs or T cells enriched from blood (not recorded which). The receptor was isolated from a man aged 55 to 69 who had recovered from COVID-19. This chain's CDR3 is CASSSGTLKETQYF. The CDR3 DNA is TGTGCCAGCAGCTCCGGGACATTAAAAGAGACCCAGTACTTC.